The 23 T cell receptor beta chains below come from one sample, sequenced in a study of blood T cell repertoires in COVID-19. Generated by immunoSEQ multiplex PCR, the TCRdb table keeps only in-frame clones and is missing some. The sample includes about 59,000 clones, 90% to 95% of them seen just once. Input material: peripheral blood. The receptors stem from a human donor in a cohort sampled during active COVID-19.

This clone was counted once. V is TRBV4-2 and J is TRBJ2-7; 14 positions match TRBD2. The germline V gene has CDR1 LGHNA and CDR2 YNFKEQ. V shed 0 bases and J 6 bases; nucleotides not matched to a gene: 4. The CDR3 is made up of 16 amino acids. CDR3 sequence (DNA): TGTGCCAGCAGCCAAGATCTGGGACTAGCGGGAGTCGAGCAGTACTTC. Translation: CASSQDLGLAGVEQYF.

In this sample, this clone turned up once. The CDR3 protein is CASSLGTGATNEKLFF. The CDR3 coding sequence is TGTGCCAGCAGCCTCGGGACAGGCGCAACTAATGAAAAACTGTTTTTT. The gene calls are TRBV5-8 and TRBJ1-4; TRBD1 matches 8 bases. V was clipped by 4 bases and J by 0 bases; unmatched bases: 5. The CDR3 is 16 residues long. Germline V lookup: CDR1 SGHTS, CDR2 YDEGEE.

This rearrangement joins TRBV25-1 to TRBJ2-5; D gene uncertain. The CDR3 contains 12 residues. V was shortened by 4 bases and J by 5 bases, with 8 bases between the two germline ends. Germline V CDR1 and CDR2: MGHDK, SYGVNS. CDR3 protein: CASSVKRETQYF. The CDR3 DNA reads TGTGCCAGCAGTGTGAAACGGGAGACCCAGTACTTC. The full variable domain, in which reference TRBV25-1 and TRBJ2-5 provide the parts outside the CDR3, is EADIYQTPRYLVIGTGKKITLECSQTMGHDKMYWYQQDPGMELHLIHYSYGVNSTEKGDLSSESTVSRIRTEHFPLTLESARPSHTSQYLCASSVKRETQYFGPGTRLLVL.

This rearrangement joins TRBV5-4 to TRBJ2-3; TRBD2 matches 9 bases. From germline, CDR1 is SGHNT and CDR2 YYREEE (reference sequence). This CDR3 is 16 amino acids long. V trimming: 3 bases; J trimming: 5 bases; junction bases outside the gene matches: 10. The CDR3 nucleotides read TGTGCCAGCAGCTCGCTTGGCGGGGGGGCGAGAGATACGCAGTATTTT. It is translated as CASSSLGGGARDTQYF.

CDR3 region: CASTPPGFPYNEQFF. CDR3 sequence (DNA): TGTGCCAGCACCCCCCCGGGGTTCCCCTACAATGAGCAGTTCTTC. V gene TRBV28 combines with J gene TRBJ2-1; weak D call: TRBD2 (5 bases). CDR1 is MDHEN and CDR2 is SYDVKM in the germline V gene. V lost 7 bases, J lost 2 bases, and 15 bases lay in between. The CDR3 totals 15 residues.

The V and J genes are TRBV7-9 and TRBJ1-2, with D hard to call. From germline, CDR1 is SEHNR and CDR2 FQNEAQ (reference sequence). The V end was cut by 1 base, the J end by 7 bases, with 13 bases between. The CDR3 loop spans 14 amino acids. For the CDR3, the DNA is TGTGCCAGCAGCTTAGATCGGGAAGCTCCTGGCTACACCTTC. Translating gives CASSLDREAPGYTF.

V usage is TRBV29-1 and J usage is TRBJ2-5, with 9 bases lining up with TRBD1. CDR3 length: 13 amino acids. The junction had 9 bases not matched to a gene; V was cut back by 8 bases and J by 5 bases. The germline V gene has CDR1 SQVTM and CDR2 ANQGSEA. The CDR3 DNA sequence: TGCAGCATACCCACAGGGGGCGCGGAGACCCAGTACTTC. It encodes CSIPTGGAETQYF.

The gene calls are TRBV5-1 and TRBJ1-3; 10 bases line up with TRBD1. The germline V gene has CDR1 SGHRS and CDR2 YFSETQ. CDR3 size: 16 residues. The trim removed 1 base at V and 2 bases at J, leaving 3 bases unmatched. This CDR3 is CASSLMGTGAGNTIYF. In nucleotides, the CDR3 is TGCGCCAGCAGCTTGATGGGGACAGGGGCTGGAAACACCATATATTTT.

The chain links TRBV24-1 to TRBJ2-1; 10 nucleotides match TRBD2. CDR3 length equals 14 residues. J lost 4 bases, V lost 6 bases, and 2 bases had no gene match. The V gene's germline CDR1 is KGHDR and CDR2 SFDVKD. The CDR3 region is CATSTSGKYNEQFF. The CDR3 nucleotides are TGTGCCACCAGTACTAGCGGGAAATACAATGAGCAGTTCTTC.

V gene TRBV15 combines with J gene TRBJ2-1; TRBD1 might be the D (6 bases). CDR3 length equals 12 residues. V lost 8 bases to trimming and J lost 9 bases, with 14 bases between them. Germline assignment: CDR1 LNHNV and CDR2 YYDKDF (reference sequence). CDR3 protein: CATLERGTEQFF. CDR3 sequence (DNA): TGTGCCACCCTAGAGAGGGGGACTGAGCAGTTCTTC.

This rearrangement joins TRBV19 to TRBJ1-5; TRBD1 matches at 7 bases. Germline assignment: CDR1 LNHDA and CDR2 SQIVND (reference sequence). With V trimmed by 5 bases and J by 3 bases, 10 bases remained unmatched. CDR3 length: 16 residues. The CDR3 loop is CASSSRSGQNNQPQHF. CDR3 in DNA: TGTGCCAGTAGTTCCCGATCGGGACAGAACAATCAGCCCCAGCATTTT.

This clone was detected only a few times. The chain couples TRBV10-1 to TRBJ2-5; maybe TRBD1 (5 bases). The germline gives CDR1 WNHNN, CDR2 SYGVQD (reference sequence). V gave up 5 bases and J gave up 1 base, with 8 bases separating them. This CDR3 is 13 amino acids long. CDR3: CASSRQLQETQYF. The DNA for the CDR3 is TGCGCCAGCAGTCGACAGCTCCAAGAGACCCAGTACTTC.

The gene calls are TRBV19 and TRBJ2-5; D gene ambiguous. CDR1 and CDR2 from the germline V gene are LNHDA and SQIVND (reference sequence). CDR3 size: 15 residues. Between the trimmed V and J ends, which lost 3 bases and 5 bases, there was a span of 16 bases. CDR3 loop: CASSIRYTALETQYF. CDR3 DNA sequence: TGTGCCAGTAGTATTAGATATACCGCTCTCGAGACCCAGTACTTC.

V usage is TRBV4-3 and J usage is TRBJ2-1, with D possibly matching TRBD2 (5 bases). Trimming stripped 2 bases from V and 1 base from J, with 9 bases between. Germline values: CDR1 LGHNA, CDR2 YSLEER. The CDR3 has 15 residues. The CDR3 DNA reads as TGCGCCAGCAGCCAACTAGCAATTTCCTACAATGAGCAGTTCTTC. Translation: CASSQLAISYNEQFF.

The chain links TRBV11-3 to TRBJ2-3; tentatively, D is TRBD2 (5 bases). The V and J ends lost 1 base and 6 bases respectively, with 5 bases between them. The CDR3 consists of 12 residues. Germline loops: CDR1 SGHNT, CDR2 YENEEA. CDR3 loop: CASSLGEDTQYF. The CDR3 nucleotides read TGTGCCAGCAGCTTAGGGGAGGATACGCAGTATTTT.

V is TRBV6-6 and J is TRBJ2-6, with 9 bases that match TRBD1. The CDR3 spans 20 residues. The germline gives CDR1 MNHNY, CDR2 SVGAGI (reference sequence). V shed 5 bases and J 2 bases; nucleotides not matched to a gene: 16. The CDR3 here is CASSPPSGGTGLTGANVLTF. CDR3 DNA: TGTGCCAGCAGTCCGCCTTCAGGGGGGACAGGGTTAACTGGGGCCAACGTCCTGACTTTC.

The chain joins TRBV7-9 to TRBJ2-7; a weak D match, TRBD1 (6 bases). V dropped 3 bases and J dropped 6 bases, with 12 bases sitting between them. CDR3 length: 13 residues. Germline V gene lookup returns CDR1 SEHNR and CDR2 FQNEAQ (reference sequence). The CDR3 region has the DNA TGTGCCAGCAGCTTTGTCCGGGACACCGAGCAGTACTTC. It specifies CASSFVRDTEQYF.

The V gene is TRBV10-3, the J gene TRBJ2-1; tentative D call: TRBD1 (5 bases). The germline V gene has CDR1 ENHRY and CDR2 SYGVKD. Deletions cut 0 bases from V and 5 bases from J, with 8 bases between. This CDR3 comprises 14 residues. CDR3 sequence: CAISESGPNNEQFF. The DNA of the CDR3 is TGTGCCATCAGTGAGTCGGGGCCGAACAATGAGCAGTTCTTC.

The sample holds one count of this clone. The CDR3 DNA is TGCAGTGCTAGTTTGGGCAGCCATTATAGCAATCAGCCCCAGCATTTT. It is translated as CSASLGSHYSNQPQHF. J is TRBJ1-5 and V is TRBV20-1, with D unresolved. The CDR3 contains 16 residues. The V end lost 3 bases, the J end lost 0 bases, and 15 bases lay between the germline ends. CDR1 DFQATT and CDR2 SNEGSKA come from the germline V gene (reference sequence).

The gene calls are TRBV19 and TRBJ1-6, with 7 bases fitting TRBD1. V lost 8 bases and J lost 8; bases outside the gene matches: 6. Germline lookup yields CDR1 LNHDA and CDR2 SQIVND (reference sequence). This CDR3 has 13 amino acids. The CDR3 is CASSRGRYSPLHF. CDR3 sequence (DNA): TGTGCCAGTTCTAGGGGGCGTTATTCACCCCTCCACTTT.

The CDR3 is CSVERTGANTGELFF. CDR3 nucleotides: TGCAGCGTTGAAAGGACAGGGGCGAACACCGGGGAGCTGTTTTTT. The rearrangement joins TRBV29-1 to TRBJ2-2; 9 positions agree with TRBD1. V lost 2 bases to trimming and J lost 0 bases; unmatched junction nucleotides: 1. The germline CDR1 and CDR2 sequences are SQVTM and ANQGSEA. The CDR3 totals 15 residues.

The rearrangement joins TRBV12-3 or TRBV12-4 to TRBJ2-1; 7 bases fit TRBD1. V lost 7 bases to trimming and J lost 7 bases; unmatched junction nucleotides: 1. This CDR3 is 11 amino acids long. The CDR3, as DNA: TGTGCCAGCACCAGGGGGAATGAGCAGTTCTTC. This translates into CASTRGNEQFF.

The chain has TRBV7-9 and TRBJ1-4, with D possibly TRBD1 on 5 matching bases. The CDR3 sequence is 13 residues long. Germline assignment: CDR1 SEHNR and CDR2 FQNEAQ (reference sequence). V was trimmed by 5 bases and J by 3 bases, leaving 7 bases between them. The CDR3 DNA reads TGTGCCAGCAGCACAGGTTCTAATGAAAAACTGTTTTTT. Amino acids: CASSTGSNEKLFF. Together with reference TRBV7-9 and TRBJ1-4, the CDR3 gives the full variable domain: DTGVSQNPRHKITKRGQNVTFRCDPISEHNRLYWYRQTLGQGPEFLTYFQNEAQLEKSRLLSDRFSAERPKGSFSTLEIQRTEQGDSAMYLCASSTGSNEKLFFGSGTQLSVL.